A selection of T cell receptor beta chains follows, all from one sample in a study of blood T cell repertoires in COVID-19. TCRdb's copy holds only in-frame clones and misses some; the assay was immunoSEQ multiplex PCR. The sample shows a few hundred thousand clones, roughly 85% of them seen only once. The source material was peripheral blood. The receptors here all came from a woman under 30 with acute or convalescent COVID-19. The CDR3 runs from the conserved cysteine through the conserved F or W. D genes are given only for firm matches. Expanded clones get a size class; other rows say once, few or many, or leave the size out.

j_call clone_size v_call d_call cdr3_nt cdr3_aa
TRBJ2-1 . TRBV7-3 . TGTGCCAGCAGCTTAGGGCCACCCGATGAGCAGTTCTTC CASSLGPPDEQFF
TRBJ2-3 . TRBV27 TRBD2 TGTGCCAGCAGTACCGGGGGGGCGTCGGCAGATACGCAGTATTTT CASSTGGASADTQYF
TRBJ2-3 . TRBV24-1 TRBD1 TGTGCCACCAGTGACCCGACAGGGGGCGAAAGTCACACAGATACGCAGTATTTT CATSDPTGGESHTDTQYF
TRBJ1-6 . TRBV4-1 . TGCGCCAGCAGCCAAAACTTCCTTGTATCCTCCTATAATTCACCCCTCCACTTT CASSQNFLVSSYNSPLHF
TRBJ1-2 . TRBV5-1 . TGCGCCAGCAGCTTGGATCCCGGACAGACCAACTATGGCTACACCTTC CASSLDPGQTNYGYTF
TRBJ1-3 once TRBV15 . TGTGCCACCAGCAGAGAAGGGGGCTCTGGAAACACCATATATTTT CATSREGGSGNTIYF
TRBJ1-5 few TRBV5-5 . TGTGCCAGCAGCTTGGGCTTGGCAGGTGGTAGCAATCAGCCCCAGCATTTT CASSLGLAGGSNQPQHF
TRBJ2-5 . TRBV28 . TGTGCCAGCAGCTCGGAGACCCAGTACTTC CASSSETQYF
TRBJ1-2 . TRBV24-1 . TGTGCCACCAGTGATCCATCCCGCGGGGGTAACTATGGCTACACCTTC CATSDPSRGGNYGYTF
TRBJ2-3 once TRBV5-5 TRBD2 TGTGCCAGCAGCTGGGGACTAGCAGATACGCAGTATTTT CASSWGLADTQYF
TRBJ1-2 . TRBV7-8 . TGTGCCAGCAGCTTAGGTCGCTTGGTAACAGGCCCCCTCGGGAACTATGGCTACACCTTC CASSLGRLVTGPLGNYGYTF
TRBJ2-7 . TRBV6-2/TRBV6-3 . TGTGCCAGCAGCCCCCGAGGTAGCGGCCCCTCCCAGCAGTACTTC CASSPRGSGPSQQYF
TRBJ1-2 . TRBV5-1 . TGCGCCAGCAGCTTGGCCGGCGGAGGGTATGGCTACACCTTC CASSLAGGGYGYTF
TRBJ1-2 . TRBV28 TRBD1 TGTGCCAGCAGTTTAGGGGGACAGGCCGTCGTTTATGGCTACACCTTC CASSLGGQAVVYGYTF
TRBJ2-7 . TRBV6-5 . TGTGCCCGGGGGTCGAAGGGGACGATATTCTACGAGCAGTACTTC CARGSKGTIFYEQYF
TRBJ2-5 . TRBV28 TRBD2 TGTGCCAGCAGTAGGACTAGCGGGAGAGGACGGGAGACCCAGTACTTC CASSRTSGRGRETQYF
TRBJ1-2 . TRBV12-3/TRBV12-4 TRBD1 TGTGCCAGCAGTCAACAGGGGAGAGATGGCTACACCTTC CASSQQGRDGYTF
TRBJ1-4 . TRBV7-2 TRBD1 TGTGCCAGCAGTTCAACAGGGGGCACTAATGAAAAACTGTTTTTT CASSSTGGTNEKLFF
TRBJ1-2 . TRBV9 TRBD1 TGTGCCAGCAGCCTCGGACAGGGGCCCTATGGCTACACCTTC CASSLGQGPYGYTF
TRBJ2-3 . TRBV4-1 TRBD2 TGCGCCAGCAGCGCCTTACTAGCGCAAAAGGGAGATACGCAGTATTTT CASSALLAQKGDTQYF
TRBJ2-3 . TRBV5-1 TRBD2 TGCGCCAGCAGCCACCGTAGCGGGGGGACGACAGATACGCAGTATTTT CASSHRSGGTTDTQYF
TRBJ1-2 . TRBV7-9 TRBD1 TGTGCCAGCAGCTTAGAGGGACAGGGGGCTGGCTACACCTTC CASSLEGQGAGYTF
TRBJ2-1 many TRBV9 TRBD2 TGTGCCAGCAGCGTGAGCGGGACCCCCTCCGGTGAGCAGTTCTTC CASSVSGTPSGEQFF
TRBJ2-5 . TRBV12-2 . TGTGCAAGTCGCCTCCTAGGTGGGACTAGCGGACTAAAAGAGACCCAGTACTTC CASRLLGGTSGLKETQYF
TRBJ2-3 . TRBV2 . TGTGCCAGCAGGGAGATGGACAGTGCAGATACGCAGTATTTT CASREMDSADTQYF
TRBJ2-2 . TRBV6-5 TRBD1 TGTGCCAGCAGTCGTCGGGACAGGAACACCGGGGAGCTGTTTTTT CASSRRDRNTGELFF
TRBJ1-3 . TRBV30 . TGTGCCTGGAGTGGAATTGGAGGGTCTGGAAACACCATATATTTT CAWSGIGGSGNTIYF
TRBJ2-1 . TRBV28 TRBD2 TGTGCCAGCAGCAGAGCGGGAGGGCCCAATGAGCAGTTCTTC CASSRAGGPNEQFF
TRBJ2-7 . TRBV28 . TGTGCCAGCAGAGTGCTACCCCACCGAGACTACGAGCAGTACTTC CASRVLPHRDYEQYF
TRBJ2-5 . TRBV7-2 TRBD1 TGTGCCAGCAGCCACCACCGACAGGGGTTCGGGGAGGAGACCCAGTACTTC CASSHHRQGFGEETQYF
TRBJ2-7 . TRBV25-1 TRBD2 TGTGCCAGCAGAAGCGGGGGAAACGAGCAGTACTTC CASRSGGNEQYF
TRBJ1-5 once TRBV19 TRBD1 TGTGCCAGTAGTACTGACAGGGGAGGCTTTCAGCCCCAGCATTTT CASSTDRGGFQPQHF
TRBJ1-6 . TRBV29-1 . TGCAGCGTTGGCCACGGCGATGGAGGCTCACCCCTCCACTTT CSVGHGDGGSPLHF
TRBJ1-4 . TRBV20-1 . TGCAGTGCTCGCGACAGGGAAAAACTGTTTTTT CSARDREKLFF
TRBJ1-2 once TRBV24-1 . TGTGCCACCAGTGATTTGGGCGGGGCGAAGGCATATGGCTACACCTTC CATSDLGGAKAYGYTF
TRBJ2-3 . TRBV6-1 . TGTGCCAGCAGTGAAGCGCAGAATACGCAGTATTTT CASSEAQNTQYF
TRBJ1-5 few TRBV3-1/TRBV3-2 . TGTGCCAGCAGCCTCCAAGGGGAAGGTCAGCCCCAGCATTTT CASSLQGEGQPQHF
TRBJ2-2 . TRBV4-1 . TGCGCCAGCAACCCCAGAGGGCTGAACACCGGGGAGCTGTTTTTT CASNPRGLNTGELFF
TRBJ1-5 . TRBV13 TRBD1 TGTGCCAGCAGCTTCAGGGGGGGCAATCAGCCCCAGCATTTT CASSFRGGNQPQHF
TRBJ2-1 . TRBV5-5 . TGTGCCAGCAGCTTGGGGCGGATGACCTACAATGAGCAGTTCTTC CASSLGRMTYNEQFF
TRBJ1-4 . TRBV15 . TGTGCCACCAGCAGCCGGGGTCATGATGAAAAACTGTTTTTT CATSSRGHDEKLFF
TRBJ1-6 . TRBV10-3 . TGTGCCATCGCTTCGGACAATAATTCACCCCTCCACTTT CAIASDNNSPLHF
TRBJ1-1 . TRBV19 . TGTGCCAGTAGTTTCTGGTCCGGGAGCACTGAAGCTTTCTTT CASSFWSGSTEAFF
TRBJ2-3 . TRBV7-9 . TGTGCCAGCAGCTTCACGGGGAACACAGATACGCAGTATTTT CASSFTGNTDTQYF
TRBJ1-4 . TRBV19 . TGTGCCAGTAGTTTCAGGGGAGACACTGAAAAACTGTTTTTT CASSFRGDTEKLFF
TRBJ2-1 . TRBV2 TRBD2 TGTGCCAGCAGCGCTAGCGGGAGCTCCTACAATGAGCAGTTCTTC CASSASGSSYNEQFF
TRBJ1-1 . TRBV28 . TGTGCCAGCAGTCTCCGACAGTTGAACACTGAAGCTTTCTTT CASSLRQLNTEAFF
TRBJ2-7 . TRBV9 . TGTGCCAGCAGCACAAGCCGGGACACTCCTACCTACGAGCAGTACTTC CASSTSRDTPTYEQYF
TRBJ1-3 . TRBV6-5 . TGTGCCAGCATTCCGGGACATCGCTCTGGAAACACCATATATTTT CASIPGHRSGNTIYF
TRBJ2-5 . TRBV27 . TGTGCCAGCAGTTTTGCGGGTCAAGAGACCCAGTACTTC CASSFAGQETQYF
TRBJ1-4 . TRBV6-1 . TGTGCCAGCAGTGACAGGGGTCGGGGTAATGAAAAACTGTTTTTT CASSDRGRGNEKLFF
TRBJ2-7 . TRBV28 . TGTGCCAGCAGTTACAGCTCCTACGAGCAGTACTTC CASSYSSYEQYF
TRBJ1-1 . TRBV7-3 TRBD1 TGTGCCAGCAGCTTATGGGGACAGGGTGGTTATGAAGCTTTCTTT CASSLWGQGGYEAFF
TRBJ1-5 . TRBV30 TRBD1 TGTGCCTGGAGTAAACGGACAGGGGTGACCAATCAGCCCCAGCATTTT CAWSKRTGVTNQPQHF
TRBJ1-5 few TRBV24-1 . TGTGCCACCAGTGACGAACAGGTCGCCCAGCCCCAGCATTTT CATSDEQVAQPQHF
TRBJ1-6 . TRBV9 TRBD1 TGTGCCAGCAGCGTAATGGCAGGGGGATCCGGGGATTCACCCCTCCACTTT CASSVMAGGSGDSPLHF